The 18 T cell receptor beta chains in this list originate from one sample, sequenced in a study of T-cell reconstitution after alpha-beta-depleted transplantation in children (dated by TCRdb to the mid-2010s). According to the study, the label for this sample's treatment or condition signals: allogeneic hematopoietic cell transplantation with graft depleted of TCRalphabeta T cells and CD19 B cells. Library prep was done by PCR. TCRdb records Illumina HiSeq 2500 as the sequencer. TCR libraries were prepared with molecular barcoding, using unique molecular identifiers to normalize TCRbeta repertoire quantification. Clones were called with MiXCR by TCRdb after fastp trimmed the public reads at Q25, and only in-frame beta chains were retained. Here each entry gathers all rows of one CDR3 protein and keeps the most common genes and DNA. This sample holds some 81,000 distinct CDR3 sequences; 13% to 15% were observed only once. Around 26% of the sample goes to the ten largest clones.

Source: PBMCs, mostly from graft donor cells, taken 180 days after TCRalphabeta/CD19-depleted stem cell transplant. These receptors came from a male patient aged 2-10 years who had a stem cell transplant for acute lymphoblastic leukemia, so the T cells may come from the graft donor.

This chain connects TRBV20-1 to TRBJ1-2; the match to TRBD1 covers 7 bases. Unmatched junction bases numbered 9, after V lost 4 bases and J lost 4 bases. The CDR3 covers 14 residues. Looked up from germline, CDR1 is DFQATT and CDR2 is SNEGSKA (reference sequence). The CDR3 is CSAMGLDRIYGYTF. The DNA of the CDR3 is TGCAGTGCTATGGGTCTGGACAGGATCTATGGCTACACCTTC.

V usage is TRBV7-2 and J usage is TRBJ1-1; TRBD1 agrees at 8 bases. Germline V gene lookup returns CDR1 SGHTA and CDR2 FQGNSA. V trimming: 0 bases; J trimming: 4 bases; junction bases outside the gene matches: 4. The CDR3 sequence is 15 residues long. The chain's CDR3 is CASSLAGQVFTEAFF. The CDR3 nucleotides read TGTGCCAGCAGCTTAGCGGGACAGGTCTTCACTGAAGCTTTCTTT. The whole variable domain, filled in from reference TRBV7-2 and TRBJ1-1, reads GAGVSQSPSNKVTEKGKDVELRCDPISGHTALYWYRQSLGQGLEFLIYFQGNSAPDKSGLPSDRFSAERTGGSVSTLTIQRTQQEDSAVYLCASSLAGQVFTEAFFGQGTRLTVV.

The V call is TRBV6-2 or TRBV6-3, the J call TRBJ2-7; 10 nucleotides align to TRBD1. Trimming cost V 6 bases and J 6 bases; bases outside gene matches: 5. Germline lookup yields CDR1 MNHEY and CDR2 SVGEGT. The length of the CDR3 is 13 residues. The CDR3: CASSRRTGGEQYF. The CDR3 DNA reads as TGTGCCAGCAGCCGCCGGACAGGGGGCGAGCAGTACTTC.

About this clonotype: The junction departs from germline at one end; a sequencing error may be responsible. V usage is TRBV20-1 and J usage is TRBJ2-7, with TRBD2 as a possible D gene (6 bases). Germline V gene sequence: CDR1 DFQATT, CDR2 SNEGSKA (reference sequence). This CDR3 spans 15 amino acids. The CDR3: CSVPHFGSGRYEQHF. The DNA of the CDR3 is TGCAGTGTTCCACACTTCGGGAGCGGTAGGTACGAGCAGCACTTC.

This clonotype showed up many times. The CDR3, as DNA: TGCAGCGTTGAAGGGGGGGCGGTTTCCTACGAGCAGTACTTC. This encodes CSVEGGAVSYEQYF. The chain uses TRBV29-1 and TRBJ2-7; D may be TRBD1 or TRBD2 (6 bases each). Looked up from germline, CDR1 is SQVTM and CDR2 is ANQGSEA. CDR3 size: 14 residues. Trimming shortened V by 1 base and J by 1 base, and 11 bases separated the two germline ends.

This clonotype was counted a few times. The chain employs TRBV5-5 and TRBJ2-1, with D tentatively TRBD2 (6 bases). V lost 5 bases, J lost 1 base, and 10 bases lay in between. Germline V gene lookup returns CDR1 SGHKS and CDR2 YYEKEE (reference sequence). This CDR3 comprises 14 residues. In nucleotides, the CDR3 is TGTGCCAGCAGACGGGACTTATCCTACAATGAGCAGTTCTTC. It codes for CASRRDLSYNEQFF. Drawing the rest from reference TRBV5-5 and TRBJ2-1, the complete variable domain is DAGVTQSPTHLIKTRGQQVTLRCSPISGHKSVSWYQQVLGQGPQFIFQYYEKEERGRGNFPDRFSARQFPNYSSELNVNALLLGDSALYLCASRRDLSYNEQFFGPGTRLTVL.

In its sample, this clonotype was seen a few times. The chain links TRBV6-1 to TRBJ2-1, with TRBD1 matching over 9 bases. Germline V gene sequence: CDR1 MNHNS, CDR2 SASEGT. This CDR3 spans 15 amino acids. V gave up 5 bases and J gave up 4 bases; unmatched junction bases: 6. The CDR3 coding sequence is TGTGCCAGCAGTCTCACAGGGGGCTTGTACAATGAGCAGTTCTTC. This translates into CASSLTGGLYNEQFF.

The genes are TRBV4-3 and TRBJ2-7, with 10 bases aligning to TRBD2. The ends lost 0 bases at V and 5 bases at J; junction bases unmatched: 4. This CDR3 has 15 amino acids. Germline V lookup: CDR1 LGHNA, CDR2 YSLEER. The CDR3 coding sequence is TGCGCCAGCAGCCAAGATGTAAGCGGGAGGGACGAGCAGTACTTC. Its translation is CASSQDVSGRDEQYF.

This sequence joins TRBV5-1 and TRBJ2-1; unclear D gene. The CDR3 totals 13 residues. Germline lookup yields CDR1 SGHRS and CDR2 YFSETQ. V lost 0 bases to trimming and J lost 10 bases, with 11 bases between them. The CDR3, as DNA: TGCGCCAGCAGCTTGGGCTCGCCCAAGGAGCAGTTCTTC. It codes for CASSLGSPKEQFF.

This clonotype turned up a few times. The chain is built from TRBV12-5 and TRBJ2-1; the match to TRBD1 covers 8 bases. The ends lost 2 bases at V and 7 bases at J; junction bases unmatched: 1. The germline V gene has CDR1 LGHNT and CDR2 FRNRAP. This CDR3 has 13 residues. The DNA of the CDR3 is TGTGCTAGTGGTTTGACAGGGGGAAATGAGCAGTTCTTC. Its protein product is CASGLTGGNEQFF. Together with reference TRBV12-5 and TRBJ2-1, the CDR3 gives the full variable domain: DARVTQTPRHKVTEMGQEVTMRCQPILGHNTVFWYRQTMMQGLELLAYFRNRAPLDDSGMPKDRFSAEMPDATLATLKIQPSEPRDSAVYFCASGLTGGNEQFFGPGTRLTVL.

This clonotype occurred a few times. This chain connects TRBV10-3 to TRBJ2-2; TRBD2 might be the D (5 bases). The CDR3 is made up of 16 amino acids. Germline assignment: CDR1 ENHRY and CDR2 SYGVKD. V was clipped by 5 bases and J by 0 bases, with 13 bases between them. Here the CDR3 reads CAISPTLASNTGELFF. DNA of the CDR3: TGTGCCATCAGTCCTACCTTAGCGTCGAACACCGGGGAGCTGTTTTTT.

In its sample, this clonotype was seen a few times. V gene TRBV3-1 combines with J gene TRBJ2-3; tentative D call: TRBD2 (7 bases). V lost 0 bases to trimming and J lost 2 bases, with 15 bases between them. Germline V gene data show CDR1 as LGHDT and CDR2 as YNNKEL (reference sequence). This CDR3 is built from 17 residues. The CDR3 region is CASSQDKGGPFTDTQYF. DNA of the CDR3: TGTGCCAGCAGCCAAGATAAGGGGGGGCCTTTCACAGATACGCAGTATTTT.

The CDR3 coding sequence is TGCAGCGTTGGACGGGGGCTTCCCTACGAGCAGTACTTC. As protein: CSVGRGLPYEQYF. J is TRBJ2-7 and V is TRBV29-1; D possibly matches TRBD1 or TRBD2 (6 bases each). The CDR3 length is 13 residues. The V gene's germline CDR1 is SQVTM and CDR2 ANQGSEA. V shed 4 bases and J shed 2 bases, with 12 bases lying between them.

This chain links TRBV5-1 with TRBJ2-2; perhaps TRBD2 as D (5 bases). V was shortened by 4 bases and J by 3 bases, with 10 bases between the two germline ends. The germline CDR1 and CDR2 sequences are SGHRS and YFSETQ. The CDR3 extends over 14 amino acids. In nucleotides, the CDR3 is TGCGCCAGCAGCCCCCGGACTTACACCGGGGAGCTGTTTTTT. It codes for CASSPRTYTGELFF.

The chain uses TRBV28 and TRBJ1-1, with D uncertain. This CDR3 contains 14 residues. Germline-derived CDR1 and CDR2 are MDHEN and SYDVKM. Trimming cost V 4 bases and J 3 bases, with 12 bases left between them. CDR3 residues: CASSSLAWDTEAFF. As DNA, the CDR3 is TGTGCCAGCAGTTCCCTTGCCTGGGACACTGAAGCTTTCTTT.

This chain uses TRBV6-1 with TRBJ1-1; D gene uncertain. There are 13 residues in the CDR3. V shed 3 bases and J shed 4 bases, with 9 bases lying between them. The germline V gene encodes CDR1 MNHNS and CDR2 SASEGT. The CDR3 sequence: CASSEWGVTEAFF. The CDR3, as DNA: TGTGCCAGCAGTGAGTGGGGTGTCACTGAAGCTTTCTTT.

The chain uses TRBV10-3 and TRBJ2-5, with 8 bases identical to TRBD1. The V segment lost 4 bases and the J segment 5 bases; nucleotides outside the gene matches: 3. Germline CDR1 and CDR2: ENHRY and SYGVKD. This CDR3 spans 13 amino acids. CDR3: CAISGTGRETQYF. CDR3 bases: TGTGCCATCAGTGGGACAGGGCGGGAGACCCAGTACTTC.

The genes are TRBV6-1 and TRBJ1-1, with 7 bases identical to TRBD1. This CDR3 region has 14 residues. The germline gives CDR1 MNHNS, CDR2 SASEGT. Trimming at V came to 7 bases and at J to 0 bases, leaving 5 bases not matched to a gene. For the CDR3, the DNA is TGTGCCAGCACCCGGGACAGTTTGAACACTGAAGCTTTCTTT. This encodes CASTRDSLNTEAFF.